This TCR beta chain was recorded in a study of T cell changes during pregnancy in multiple sclerosis. The CDR3 totals 13 residues. The germline V and J ends were trimmed by 8 bases and 0 bases, with 10 bases remaining between them. Germline CDR1 is MNHEY and CDR2 is SVGAGI. Sequenced by immunoSEQ multiplex PCR; TCRdb stores in-frame clones only, minus some. The sample carries 26,000 or so clones, roughly 94% recorded once. Sequenced here: peripheral blood, sampled in the first trimester of pregnancy. This receptor was obtained from a female donor in good health, enrolled as a control in a pregnancy study. This chain connects TRBV6-5 to TRBJ1-1; D not certain. The CDR3 region is CASRPAMNTEAFF. CDR3 nucleotides: TGTGCCAGCCGACCAGCGATGAACACTGAAGCTTTCTTT.